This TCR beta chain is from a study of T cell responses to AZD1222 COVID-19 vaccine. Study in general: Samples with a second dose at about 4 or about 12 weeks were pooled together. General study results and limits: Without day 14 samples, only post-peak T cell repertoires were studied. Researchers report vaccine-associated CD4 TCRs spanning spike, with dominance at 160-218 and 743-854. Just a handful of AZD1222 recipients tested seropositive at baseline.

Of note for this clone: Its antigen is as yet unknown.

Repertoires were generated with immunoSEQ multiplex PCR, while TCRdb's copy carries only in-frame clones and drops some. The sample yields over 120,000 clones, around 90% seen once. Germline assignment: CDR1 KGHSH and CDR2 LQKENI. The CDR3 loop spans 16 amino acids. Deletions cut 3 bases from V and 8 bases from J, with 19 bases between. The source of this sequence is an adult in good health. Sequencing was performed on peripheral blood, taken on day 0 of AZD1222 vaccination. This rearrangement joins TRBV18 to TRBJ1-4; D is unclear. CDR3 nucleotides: TGTGCCAGCTCACCCCGCACCATTAATGACGGGGAAAAACTGTTTTTT. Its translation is CASSPRTINDGEKLFF. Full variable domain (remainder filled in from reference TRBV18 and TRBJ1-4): NAGVMQNPRHLVRRRGQEARLRCSPMKGHSHVYWYRQLPEEGLKFMVYLQKENIIDESGMPKERFSAEFPKEGPSILRIQQVVRGDSAAYFCASSPRTINDGEKLFFGSGTQLSVL.